Sequencing of this T cell receptor beta chain was carried out in a study of cytomegalovirus exposure and HLA in healthy donors. Study information: The study's early data release held around 85 million unique TCRs from HLA-typed donors.

General study findings and limits: A later examination showed that TCR association rates differed by HLA locus, with DRB1 most and HLA-C fewest. Cytomegalovirus association was assigned to about 150 TCR beta chains. With further analysis later on, most CMV-associated TCR beta chains appeared HLA-restricted.

For this clone: Antigen: not known.

V was trimmed by 3 bases and J by 0 bases, leaving 17 bases between them. The length of the CDR3 is 17 residues. Germline CDR1 LNHDA, CDR2 SQIVND (reference sequence). Primers for the PCR totalled 60 Vbeta and 13 Jbeta. Produced via immunoSEQ multiplex PCR; TCRdb's table is partial and in-frame only. The top ten clones hold around 1.3% of a sample with 150,000 to 200,000 clones, over 70% of them seen once. The V and J genes are TRBV19 and TRBJ2-5; a weak D match, TRBD2 (5 bases). The sequence came from a man in his fifties in good health and CMV-seropositive. Sequencing was done on a sample of PBMCs. The CDR3 region has the DNA TGTGCCAGTAGTATTCTCCGGTCCGGAGGTAACCAAGAGACCCAGTACTTC. It translates to CASSILRSGGNQETQYF.